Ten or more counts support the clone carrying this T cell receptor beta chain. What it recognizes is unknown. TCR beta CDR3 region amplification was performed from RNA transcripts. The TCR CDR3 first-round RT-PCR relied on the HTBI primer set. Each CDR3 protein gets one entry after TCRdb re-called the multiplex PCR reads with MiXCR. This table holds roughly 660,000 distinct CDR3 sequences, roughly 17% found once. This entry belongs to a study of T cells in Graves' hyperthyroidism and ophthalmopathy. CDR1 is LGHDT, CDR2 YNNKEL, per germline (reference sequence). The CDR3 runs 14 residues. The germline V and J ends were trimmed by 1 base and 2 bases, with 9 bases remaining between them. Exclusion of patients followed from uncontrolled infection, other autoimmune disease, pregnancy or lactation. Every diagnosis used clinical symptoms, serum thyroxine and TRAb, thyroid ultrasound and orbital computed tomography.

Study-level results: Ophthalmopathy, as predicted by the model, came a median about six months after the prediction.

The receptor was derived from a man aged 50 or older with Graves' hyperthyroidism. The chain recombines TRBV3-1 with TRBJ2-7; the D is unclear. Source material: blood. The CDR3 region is CASSQVPGPYEQYF. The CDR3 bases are TGTGCCAGCAGCCAAGTACCAGGACCCTACGAGCAGTACTTC.